The T cell receptor beta chain described here comes from a study of T-cell memory formation after mild COVID-19. As for the study in general: Clusters were largely donor specific. Findings and caveats of the study: CD4+ clones that contracted lay mainly in CM and EM; CD8+ ones lay in EMRA. Several responding clones turned up in pre-infection memory, indicating that cross-reactive memory may have taken part.

V lost 5 bases to trimming and J lost 6 bases, with 14 bases between them. Germline assignment: CDR1 MNHEY and CDR2 SVGEGT. This CDR3 spans 14 amino acids. Concerning this clonotype: The antigen is unknown.

Barcoded TCR alpha and TCR beta cDNA libraries with UMIs came from 5'RACE using constant-segment primers. Each CDR3 protein is one row after TCRdb ran MiXCR on the 5' RACE reads. The sample carries 300,000 to 400,000 distinct CDR3 sequences, under 30% recorded once. The J gene is TRBJ1-5, the V gene TRBV6-2 or TRBV6-3, with D perhaps TRBD1 (6 bases). Sequences were obtained from PBMCs or a T cell subset sorted from them (not recorded which). The sequence was collected from an adult woman who had mild COVID-19 (a few samples of this study predate the infection). Cell type and time point are not known. CDR3 DNA sequence: TGTGCCAGCAGTCGGGGGGCGCCGGGTCAGCCCCAGCATTTT. Translated: CASSRGAPGQPQHF.